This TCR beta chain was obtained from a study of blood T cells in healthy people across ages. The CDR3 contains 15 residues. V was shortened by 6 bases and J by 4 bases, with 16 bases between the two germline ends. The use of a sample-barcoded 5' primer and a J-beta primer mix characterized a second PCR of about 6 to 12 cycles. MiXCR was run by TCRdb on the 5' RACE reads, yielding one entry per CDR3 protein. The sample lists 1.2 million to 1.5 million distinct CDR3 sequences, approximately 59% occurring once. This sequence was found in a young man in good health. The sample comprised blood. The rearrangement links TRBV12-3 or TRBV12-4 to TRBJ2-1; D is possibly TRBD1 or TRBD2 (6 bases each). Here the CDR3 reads CASRGTAGVYNEQFF. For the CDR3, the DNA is TGTGCCAGCAGGGGGACTGCAGGGGTGTACAATGAGCAGTTCTTC.